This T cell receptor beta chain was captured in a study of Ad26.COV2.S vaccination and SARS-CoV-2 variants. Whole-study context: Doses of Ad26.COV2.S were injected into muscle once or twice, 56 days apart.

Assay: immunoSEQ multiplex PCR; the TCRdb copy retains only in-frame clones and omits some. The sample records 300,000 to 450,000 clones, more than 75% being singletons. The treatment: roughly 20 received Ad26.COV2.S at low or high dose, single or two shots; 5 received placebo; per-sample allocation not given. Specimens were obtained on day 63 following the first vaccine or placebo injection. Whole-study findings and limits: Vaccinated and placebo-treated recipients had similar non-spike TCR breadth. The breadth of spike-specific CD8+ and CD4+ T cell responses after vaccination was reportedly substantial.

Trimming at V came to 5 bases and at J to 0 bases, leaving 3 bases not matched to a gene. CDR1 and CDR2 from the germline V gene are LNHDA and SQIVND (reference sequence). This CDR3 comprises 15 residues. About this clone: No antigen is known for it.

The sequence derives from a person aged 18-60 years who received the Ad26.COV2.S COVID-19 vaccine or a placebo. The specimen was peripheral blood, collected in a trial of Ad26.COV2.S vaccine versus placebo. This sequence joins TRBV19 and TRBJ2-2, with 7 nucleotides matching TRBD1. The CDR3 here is CASSYGTANTGELFF. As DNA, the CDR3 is TGTGCCAGTAGTTACGGGACAGCGAACACCGGGGAGCTGTTTTTT.